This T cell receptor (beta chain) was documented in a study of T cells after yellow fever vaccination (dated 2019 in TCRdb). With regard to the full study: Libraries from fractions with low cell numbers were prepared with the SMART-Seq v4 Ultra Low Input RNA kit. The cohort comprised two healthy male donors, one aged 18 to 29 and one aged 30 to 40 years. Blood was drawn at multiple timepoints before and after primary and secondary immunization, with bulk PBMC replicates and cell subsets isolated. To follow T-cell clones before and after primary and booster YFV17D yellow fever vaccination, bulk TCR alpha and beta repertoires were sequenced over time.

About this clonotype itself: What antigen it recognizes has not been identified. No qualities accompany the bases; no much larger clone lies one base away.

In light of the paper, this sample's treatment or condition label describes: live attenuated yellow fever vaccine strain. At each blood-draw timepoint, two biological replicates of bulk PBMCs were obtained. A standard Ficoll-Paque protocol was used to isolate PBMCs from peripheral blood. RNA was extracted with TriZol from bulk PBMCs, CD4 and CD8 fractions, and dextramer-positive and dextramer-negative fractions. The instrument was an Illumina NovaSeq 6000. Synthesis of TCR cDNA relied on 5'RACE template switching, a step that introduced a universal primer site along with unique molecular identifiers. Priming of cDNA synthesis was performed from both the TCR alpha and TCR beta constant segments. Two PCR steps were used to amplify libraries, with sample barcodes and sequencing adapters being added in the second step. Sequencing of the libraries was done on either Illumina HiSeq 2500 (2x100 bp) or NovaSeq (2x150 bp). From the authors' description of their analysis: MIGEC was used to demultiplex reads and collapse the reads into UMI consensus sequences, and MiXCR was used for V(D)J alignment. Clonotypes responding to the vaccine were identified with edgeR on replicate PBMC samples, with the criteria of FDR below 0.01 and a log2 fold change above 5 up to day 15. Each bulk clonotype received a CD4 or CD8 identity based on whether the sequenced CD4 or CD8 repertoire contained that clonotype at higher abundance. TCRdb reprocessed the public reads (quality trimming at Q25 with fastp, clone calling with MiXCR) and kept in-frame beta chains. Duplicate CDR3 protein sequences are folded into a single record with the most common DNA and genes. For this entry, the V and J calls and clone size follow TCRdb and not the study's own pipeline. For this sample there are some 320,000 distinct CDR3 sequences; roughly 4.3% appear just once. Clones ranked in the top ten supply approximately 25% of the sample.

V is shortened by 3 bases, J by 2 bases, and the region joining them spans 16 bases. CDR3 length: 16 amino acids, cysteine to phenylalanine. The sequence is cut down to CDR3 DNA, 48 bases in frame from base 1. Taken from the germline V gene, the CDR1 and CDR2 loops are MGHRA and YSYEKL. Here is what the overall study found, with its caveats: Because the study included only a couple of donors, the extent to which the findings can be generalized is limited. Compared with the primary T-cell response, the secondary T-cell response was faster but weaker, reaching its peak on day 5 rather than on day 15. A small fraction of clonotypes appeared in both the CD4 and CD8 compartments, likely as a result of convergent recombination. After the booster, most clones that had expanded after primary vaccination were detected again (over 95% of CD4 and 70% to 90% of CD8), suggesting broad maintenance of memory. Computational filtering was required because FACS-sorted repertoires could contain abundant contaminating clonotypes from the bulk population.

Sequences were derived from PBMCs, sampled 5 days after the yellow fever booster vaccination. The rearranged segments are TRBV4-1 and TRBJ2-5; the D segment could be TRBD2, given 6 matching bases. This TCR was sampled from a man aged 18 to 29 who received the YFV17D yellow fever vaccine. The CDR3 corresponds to CASSQVPEGLQETQYF. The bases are TGCGCCAGCAGCCAGGTTCCGGAGGGACTTCAAGAGACCCAGTACTTC.